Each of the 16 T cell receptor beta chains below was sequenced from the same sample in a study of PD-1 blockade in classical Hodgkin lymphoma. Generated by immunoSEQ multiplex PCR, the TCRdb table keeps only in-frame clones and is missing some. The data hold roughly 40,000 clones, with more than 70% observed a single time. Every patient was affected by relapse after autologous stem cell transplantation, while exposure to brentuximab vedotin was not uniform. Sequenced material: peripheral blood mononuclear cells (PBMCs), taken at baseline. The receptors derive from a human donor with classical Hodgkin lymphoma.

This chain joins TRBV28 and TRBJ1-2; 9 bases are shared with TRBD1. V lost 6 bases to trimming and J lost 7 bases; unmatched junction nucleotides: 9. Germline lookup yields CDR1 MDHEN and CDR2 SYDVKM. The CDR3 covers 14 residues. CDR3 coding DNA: TGTGCCAGCAGAGAGTCGAGACAGGGGGGTGGCTACACCTTC. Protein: CASRESRQGGGYTF.

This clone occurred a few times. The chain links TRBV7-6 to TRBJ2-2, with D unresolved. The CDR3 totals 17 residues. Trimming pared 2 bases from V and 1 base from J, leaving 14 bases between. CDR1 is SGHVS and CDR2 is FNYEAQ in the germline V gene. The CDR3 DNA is TGTGCCAGCAGCTTAATCGGCGGAGCCCGGAACACCGGGGAGCTGTTTTTT. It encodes CASSLIGGARNTGELFF.

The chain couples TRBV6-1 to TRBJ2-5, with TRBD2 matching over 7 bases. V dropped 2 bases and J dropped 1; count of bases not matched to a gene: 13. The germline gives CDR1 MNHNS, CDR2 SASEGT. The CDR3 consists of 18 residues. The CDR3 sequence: CASSEYGLDKVGQETQYF. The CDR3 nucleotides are TGTGCCAGCAGTGAATACGGACTAGATAAGGTGGGCCAAGAGACCCAGTACTTC.

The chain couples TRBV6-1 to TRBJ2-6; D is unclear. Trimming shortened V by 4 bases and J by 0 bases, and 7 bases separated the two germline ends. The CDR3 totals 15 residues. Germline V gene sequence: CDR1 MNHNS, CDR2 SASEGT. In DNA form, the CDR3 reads TGTGCCAGCAGTGGGACCCCCTCTGGGGCCAACGTCCTGACTTTC. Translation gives CASSGTPSGANVLTF.

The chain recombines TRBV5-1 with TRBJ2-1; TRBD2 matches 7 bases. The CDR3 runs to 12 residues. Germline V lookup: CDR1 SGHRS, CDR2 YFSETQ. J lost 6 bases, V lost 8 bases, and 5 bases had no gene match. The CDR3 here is CARRREFNEQFF. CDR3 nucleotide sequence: TGCGCCAGGAGGCGGGAGTTCAATGAGCAGTTCTTC.

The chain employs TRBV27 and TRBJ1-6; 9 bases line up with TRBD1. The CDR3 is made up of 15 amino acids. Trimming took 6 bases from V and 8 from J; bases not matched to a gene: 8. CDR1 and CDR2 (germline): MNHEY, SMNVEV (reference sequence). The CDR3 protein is CASSYRGQLYSPLHF. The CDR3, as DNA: TGTGCCAGCAGCTACAGGGGGCAACTATATTCACCCCTCCACTTT.

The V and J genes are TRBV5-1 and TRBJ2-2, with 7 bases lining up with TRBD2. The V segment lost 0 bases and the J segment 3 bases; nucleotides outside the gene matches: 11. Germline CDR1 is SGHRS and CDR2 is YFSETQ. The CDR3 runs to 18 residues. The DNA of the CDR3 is TGCGCCAGCAGCTTGGCCCCTGGCGGGAGAATCGACACCGGGGAGCTGTTTTTT. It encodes CASSLAPGGRIDTGELFF.

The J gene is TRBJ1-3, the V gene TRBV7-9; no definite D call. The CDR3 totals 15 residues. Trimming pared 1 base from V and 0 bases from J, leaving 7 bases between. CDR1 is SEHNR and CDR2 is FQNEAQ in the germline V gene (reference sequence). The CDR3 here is CASSLEHYSGNTIYF. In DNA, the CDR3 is TGTGCCAGCAGCTTAGAGCATTACTCTGGAAACACCATATATTTT.

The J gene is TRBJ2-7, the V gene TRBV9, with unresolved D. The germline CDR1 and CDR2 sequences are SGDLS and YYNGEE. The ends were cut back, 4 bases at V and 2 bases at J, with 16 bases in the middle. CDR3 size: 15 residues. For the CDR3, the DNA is TGTGCCAGCAGCCCCCGCGCCCACGACCCCTACGAGCAGTACTTC. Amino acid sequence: CASSPRAHDPYEQYF.

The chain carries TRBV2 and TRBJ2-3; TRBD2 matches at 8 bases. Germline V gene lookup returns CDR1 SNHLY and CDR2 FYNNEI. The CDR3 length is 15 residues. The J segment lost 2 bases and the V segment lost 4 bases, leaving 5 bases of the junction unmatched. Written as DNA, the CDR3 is TGTGCCAGCAGTGCCCCTAGCGGGTTCACAGATACGCAGTATTTT. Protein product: CASSAPSGFTDTQYF.

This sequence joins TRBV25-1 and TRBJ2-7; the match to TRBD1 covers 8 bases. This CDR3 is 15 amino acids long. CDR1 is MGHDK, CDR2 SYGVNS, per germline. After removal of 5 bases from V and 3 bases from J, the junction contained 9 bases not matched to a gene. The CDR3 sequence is CASSPRPGGDYEQYF. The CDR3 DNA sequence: TGTGCCAGCAGTCCCCGGCCAGGGGGCGACTACGAGCAGTACTTC.

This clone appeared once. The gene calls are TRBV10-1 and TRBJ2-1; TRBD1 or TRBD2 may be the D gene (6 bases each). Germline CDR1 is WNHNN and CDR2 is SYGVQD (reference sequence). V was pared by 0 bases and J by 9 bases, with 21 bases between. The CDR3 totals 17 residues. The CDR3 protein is CASSESKTGTPEGEQFF. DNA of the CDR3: TGCGCCAGCAGTGAGTCCAAAACCGGGACACCGGAGGGTGAGCAGTTCTTC.

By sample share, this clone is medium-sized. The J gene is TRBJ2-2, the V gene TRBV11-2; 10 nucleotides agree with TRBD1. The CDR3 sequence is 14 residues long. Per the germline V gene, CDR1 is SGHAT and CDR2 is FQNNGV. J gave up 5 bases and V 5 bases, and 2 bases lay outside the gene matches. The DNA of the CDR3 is TGTGCCAGCAGCCTGGGACAGGGGACCGGGGAGCTGTTTTTT. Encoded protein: CASSLGQGTGELFF.

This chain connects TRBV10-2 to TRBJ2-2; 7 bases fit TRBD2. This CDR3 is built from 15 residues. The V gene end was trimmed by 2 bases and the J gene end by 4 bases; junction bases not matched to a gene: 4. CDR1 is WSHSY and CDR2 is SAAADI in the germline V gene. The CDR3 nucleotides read TGCGCCAGCAGTGAGAGGTCGGGGGGCACCGGGGAGCTGTTTTTT. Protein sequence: CASSERSGGTGELFF.

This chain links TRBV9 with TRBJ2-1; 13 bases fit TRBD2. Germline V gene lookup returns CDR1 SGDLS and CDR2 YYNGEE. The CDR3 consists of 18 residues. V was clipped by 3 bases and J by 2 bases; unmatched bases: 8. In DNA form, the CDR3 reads TGTGCCAGCAGCGAAAGAGGAGGACTAGCGGGAGCCTACAATGAGCAGTTCTTC. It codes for CASSERGGLAGAYNEQFF.

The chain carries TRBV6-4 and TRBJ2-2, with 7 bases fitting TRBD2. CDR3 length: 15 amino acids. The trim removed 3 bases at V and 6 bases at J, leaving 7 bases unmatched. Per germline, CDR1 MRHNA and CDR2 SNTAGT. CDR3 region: CASSERAGSSGELFF. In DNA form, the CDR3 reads TGTGCCAGCAGTGAGAGAGCGGGGTCGTCCGGGGAGCTGTTTTTT.